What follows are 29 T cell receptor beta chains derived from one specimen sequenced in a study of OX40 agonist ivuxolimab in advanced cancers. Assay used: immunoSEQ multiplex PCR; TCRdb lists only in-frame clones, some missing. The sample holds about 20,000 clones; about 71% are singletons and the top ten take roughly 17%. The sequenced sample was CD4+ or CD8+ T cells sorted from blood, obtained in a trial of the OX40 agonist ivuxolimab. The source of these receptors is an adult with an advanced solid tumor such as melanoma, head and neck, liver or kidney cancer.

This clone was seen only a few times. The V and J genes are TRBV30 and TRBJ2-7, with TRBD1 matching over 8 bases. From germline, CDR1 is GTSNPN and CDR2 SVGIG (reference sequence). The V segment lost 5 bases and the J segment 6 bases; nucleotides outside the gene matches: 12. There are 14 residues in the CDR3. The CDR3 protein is CAWGLDRGSSEQYF. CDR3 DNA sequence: TGTGCCTGGGGACTCGACAGGGGTAGTTCCGAGCAGTACTTC.

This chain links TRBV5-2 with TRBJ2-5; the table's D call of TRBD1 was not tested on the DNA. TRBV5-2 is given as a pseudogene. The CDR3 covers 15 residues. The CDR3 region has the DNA TGTGCCAGCAGCTCGACAGGGGGCAAGGAGGAGACCCAGTACTTC. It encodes CASSSTGGKEETQYF.

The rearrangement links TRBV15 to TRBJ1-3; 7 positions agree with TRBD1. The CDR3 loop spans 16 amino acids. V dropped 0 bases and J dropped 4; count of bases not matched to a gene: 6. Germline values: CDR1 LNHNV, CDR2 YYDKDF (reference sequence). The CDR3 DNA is TGTGCCACCAGCAGAGATCAAGAGGGGGCGGGAAACACCATATATTTT. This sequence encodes CATSRDQEGAGNTIYF.

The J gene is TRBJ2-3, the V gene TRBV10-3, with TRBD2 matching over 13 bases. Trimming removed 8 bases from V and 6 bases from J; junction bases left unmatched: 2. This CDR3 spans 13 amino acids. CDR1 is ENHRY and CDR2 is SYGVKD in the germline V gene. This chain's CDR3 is CAIGGLAGDTQYF. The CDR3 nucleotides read TGTGCCATCGGGGGACTAGCGGGGGATACGCAGTATTTT.

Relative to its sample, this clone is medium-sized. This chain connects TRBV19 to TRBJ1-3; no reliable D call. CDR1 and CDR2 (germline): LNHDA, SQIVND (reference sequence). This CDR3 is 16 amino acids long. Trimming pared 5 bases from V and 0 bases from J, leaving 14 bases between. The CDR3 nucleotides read TGTGCCAGTAGTCTGTACACCGCGTCCTCTGGAAACACCATATATTTT. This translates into CASSLYTASSGNTIYF.

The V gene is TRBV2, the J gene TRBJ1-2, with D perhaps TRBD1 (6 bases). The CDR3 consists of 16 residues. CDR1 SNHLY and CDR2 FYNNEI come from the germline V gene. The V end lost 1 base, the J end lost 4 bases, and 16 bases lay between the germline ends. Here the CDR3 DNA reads TGTGCCAGCAGTGAAGTGGGACAACTACCTAGCTATGGCTACACCTTC. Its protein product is CASSEVGQLPSYGYTF.

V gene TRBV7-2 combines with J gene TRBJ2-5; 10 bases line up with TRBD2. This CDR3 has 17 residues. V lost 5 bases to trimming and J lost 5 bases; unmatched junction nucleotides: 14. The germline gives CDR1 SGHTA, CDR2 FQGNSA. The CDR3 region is CASSPLVLAGGAETQYF. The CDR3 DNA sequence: TGTGCCAGCAGCCCGCTCGTTTTAGCGGGAGGAGCGGAGACCCAGTACTTC.

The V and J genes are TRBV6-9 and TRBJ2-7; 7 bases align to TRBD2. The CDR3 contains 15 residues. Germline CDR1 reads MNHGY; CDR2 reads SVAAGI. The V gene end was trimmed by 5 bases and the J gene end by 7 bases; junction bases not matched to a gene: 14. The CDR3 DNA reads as TGTGCCAGCAGTCAAAGCGCGCGGGAGACTGGGGAGCAGTACTTC. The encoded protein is CASSQSARETGEQYF.

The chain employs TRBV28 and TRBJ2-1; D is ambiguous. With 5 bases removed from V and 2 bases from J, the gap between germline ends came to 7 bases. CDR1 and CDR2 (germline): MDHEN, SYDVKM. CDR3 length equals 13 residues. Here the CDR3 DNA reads TGTGCCAGCAGTCTCCGCACCTACAATGAGCAGTTCTTC. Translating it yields CASSLRTYNEQFF.

The CDR3 protein is CASTGQGATTGELFF. The CDR3, as DNA: TGTGCCAGCACAGGACAGGGGGCGACCACCGGGGAGCTGTTTTTT. The chain employs TRBV28 and TRBJ2-2, with 11 bases fitting TRBD1. This CDR3 is built from 15 residues. The J segment lost 4 bases and the V segment lost 7 bases, leaving 5 bases of the junction unmatched. Germline lookup yields CDR1 MDHEN and CDR2 SYDVKM.

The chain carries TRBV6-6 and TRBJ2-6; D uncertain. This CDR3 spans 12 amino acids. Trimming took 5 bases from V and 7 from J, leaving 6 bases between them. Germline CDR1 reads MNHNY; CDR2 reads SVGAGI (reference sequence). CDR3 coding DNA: TGTGCCAGCAGTCCCGGCGCCAACGTCCTGACTTTC. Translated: CASSPGANVLTF.

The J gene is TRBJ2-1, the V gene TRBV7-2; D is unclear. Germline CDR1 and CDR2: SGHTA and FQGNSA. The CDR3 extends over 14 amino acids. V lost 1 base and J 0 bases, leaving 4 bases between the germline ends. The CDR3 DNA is TGTGCCAGCAGCTTAGTTAGCTCCTACAATGAGCAGTTCTTC. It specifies CASSLVSSYNEQFF.

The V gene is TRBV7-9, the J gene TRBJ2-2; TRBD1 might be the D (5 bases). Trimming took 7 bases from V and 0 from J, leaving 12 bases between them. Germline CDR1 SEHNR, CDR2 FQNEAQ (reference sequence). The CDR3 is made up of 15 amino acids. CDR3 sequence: CASTPTVSNTGELFF. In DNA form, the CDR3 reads TGTGCCAGCACCCCGACAGTCTCGAACACCGGGGAGCTGTTTTTT.

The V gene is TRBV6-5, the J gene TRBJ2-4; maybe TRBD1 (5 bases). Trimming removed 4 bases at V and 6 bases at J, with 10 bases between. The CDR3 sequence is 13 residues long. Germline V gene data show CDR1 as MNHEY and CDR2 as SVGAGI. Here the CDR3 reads CASSSLQGNIQYF. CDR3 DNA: TGTGCCAGCAGTTCCCTTCAGGGAAACATTCAGTACTTC.

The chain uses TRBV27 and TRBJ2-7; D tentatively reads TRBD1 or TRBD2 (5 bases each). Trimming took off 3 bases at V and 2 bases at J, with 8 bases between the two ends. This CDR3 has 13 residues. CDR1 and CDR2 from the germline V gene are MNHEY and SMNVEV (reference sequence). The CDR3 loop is CASSLGRAYEQYF. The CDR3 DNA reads TGTGCCAGCAGTTTGGGGCGGGCCTACGAGCAGTACTTC.

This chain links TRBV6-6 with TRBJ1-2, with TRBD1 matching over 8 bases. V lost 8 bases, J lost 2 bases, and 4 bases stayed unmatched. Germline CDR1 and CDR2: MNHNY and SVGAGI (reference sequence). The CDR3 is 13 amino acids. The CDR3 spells CASGRQGNYGYTF. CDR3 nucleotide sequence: TGTGCCAGCGGGAGACAGGGGAACTATGGCTACACCTTC.

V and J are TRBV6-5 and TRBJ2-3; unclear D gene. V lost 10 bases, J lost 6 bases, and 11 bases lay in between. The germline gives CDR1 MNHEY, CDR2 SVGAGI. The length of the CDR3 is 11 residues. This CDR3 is CATAAPDTQYF. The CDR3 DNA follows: TGTGCCACCGCGGCCCCGGATACGCAGTATTTT.

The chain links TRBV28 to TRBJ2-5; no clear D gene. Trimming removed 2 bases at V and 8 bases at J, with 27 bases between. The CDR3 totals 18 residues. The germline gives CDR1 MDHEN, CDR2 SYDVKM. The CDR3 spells CASSLLGTGTTQSTTQYF. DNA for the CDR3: TGTGCCAGCAGTTTACTGGGAACGGGCACAACGCAATCAACAACCCAGTACTTC.

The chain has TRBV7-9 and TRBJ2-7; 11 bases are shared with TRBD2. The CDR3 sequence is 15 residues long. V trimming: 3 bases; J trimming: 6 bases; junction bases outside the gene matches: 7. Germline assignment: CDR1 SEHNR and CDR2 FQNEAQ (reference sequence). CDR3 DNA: TGTGCCAGCAGCTTGCTAGCGGGAGGTATATCCGAGCAGTACTTC. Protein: CASSLLAGGISEQYF.

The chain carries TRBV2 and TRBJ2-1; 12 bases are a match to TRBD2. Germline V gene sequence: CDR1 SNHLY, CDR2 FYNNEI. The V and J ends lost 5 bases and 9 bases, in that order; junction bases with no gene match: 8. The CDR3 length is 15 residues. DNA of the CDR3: TGTGCCAGCAGTCCCGGACTAGCGGGAACCTCTGAGCAGTTCTTC. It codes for CASSPGLAGTSEQFF. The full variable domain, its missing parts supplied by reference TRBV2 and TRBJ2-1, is EPEVTQTPSHQVTQMGQEVILRCVPISNHLYFYWYRQILGQKVEFLVSFYNNEISEKSEIFDDQFSVERPDGSNFTLKIRSTKLEDSAMYFCASSPGLAGTSEQFFGPGTRLTVL.

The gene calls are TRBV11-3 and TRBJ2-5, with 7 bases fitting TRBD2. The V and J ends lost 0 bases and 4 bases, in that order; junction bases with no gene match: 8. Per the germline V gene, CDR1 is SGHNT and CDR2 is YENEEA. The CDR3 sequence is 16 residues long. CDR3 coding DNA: TGTGCCAGCAGCTTAGAGGGGCGGGGGATTCGAGAGACCCAGTACTTC. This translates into CASSLEGRGIRETQYF.

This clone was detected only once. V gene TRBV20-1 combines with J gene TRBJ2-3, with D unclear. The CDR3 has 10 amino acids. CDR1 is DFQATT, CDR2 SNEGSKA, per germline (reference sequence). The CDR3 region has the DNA TGCAGCCCGGCTACAGATACGCAGTATTTT. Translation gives CSPATDTQYF.

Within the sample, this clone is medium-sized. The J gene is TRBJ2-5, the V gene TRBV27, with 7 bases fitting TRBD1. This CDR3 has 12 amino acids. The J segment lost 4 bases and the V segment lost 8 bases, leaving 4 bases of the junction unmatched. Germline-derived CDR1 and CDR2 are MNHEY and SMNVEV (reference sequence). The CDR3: CASGSGGETQYF. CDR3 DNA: TGTGCCAGCGGCTCAGGGGGAGAGACCCAGTACTTC.

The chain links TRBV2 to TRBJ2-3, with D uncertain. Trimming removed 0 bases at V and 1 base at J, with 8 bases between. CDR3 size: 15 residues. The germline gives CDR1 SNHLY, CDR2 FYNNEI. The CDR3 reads CASSEALTGTDTQYF. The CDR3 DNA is TGTGCCAGCAGTGAAGCGCTTACAGGCACAGATACGCAGTATTTT.

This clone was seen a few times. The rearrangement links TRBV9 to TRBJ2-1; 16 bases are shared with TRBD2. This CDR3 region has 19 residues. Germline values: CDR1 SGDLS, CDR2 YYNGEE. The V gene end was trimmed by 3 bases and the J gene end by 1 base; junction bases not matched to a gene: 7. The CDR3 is CASSAGGTSGRASYNEQFF. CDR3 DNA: TGTGCCAGCAGCGCCGGCGGGACTAGCGGGAGGGCATCCTACAATGAGCAGTTCTTC. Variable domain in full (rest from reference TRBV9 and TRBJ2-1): DSGVTQTPKHLITATGQRVTLRCSPRSGDLSVYWYQQSLDQGLQFLIQYYNGEERAKGNILERFSAQQFPDLHSELNLSSLELGDSALYFCASSAGGTSGRASYNEQFFGPGTRLTVL.

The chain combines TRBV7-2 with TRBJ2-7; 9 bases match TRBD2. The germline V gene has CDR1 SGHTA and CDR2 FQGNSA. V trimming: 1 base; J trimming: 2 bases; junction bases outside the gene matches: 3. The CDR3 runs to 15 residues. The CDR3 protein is CASSLGAGGPYEQYF. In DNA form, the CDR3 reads TGTGCCAGCAGCTTAGGCGCGGGAGGGCCCTACGAGCAGTACTTC.

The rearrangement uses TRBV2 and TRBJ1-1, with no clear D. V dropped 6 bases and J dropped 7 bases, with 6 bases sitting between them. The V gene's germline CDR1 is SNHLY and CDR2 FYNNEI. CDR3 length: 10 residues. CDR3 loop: CASRLNEAFF. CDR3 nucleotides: TGTGCCAGCAGGCTTAATGAAGCTTTCTTT.

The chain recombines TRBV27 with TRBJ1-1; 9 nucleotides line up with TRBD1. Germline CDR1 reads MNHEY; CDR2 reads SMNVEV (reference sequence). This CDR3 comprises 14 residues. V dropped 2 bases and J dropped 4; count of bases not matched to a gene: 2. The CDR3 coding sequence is TGTGCCAGCAGTTTAACACAGGGGGCCACTGAAGCTTTCTTT. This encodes CASSLTQGATEAFF.

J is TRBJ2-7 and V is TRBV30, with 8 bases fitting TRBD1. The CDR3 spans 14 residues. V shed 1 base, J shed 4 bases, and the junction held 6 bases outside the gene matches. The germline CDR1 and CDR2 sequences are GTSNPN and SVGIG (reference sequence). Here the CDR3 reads CAWSGHRGLYEQYF. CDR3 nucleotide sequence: TGTGCCTGGAGTGGGCACAGGGGGTTGTACGAGCAGTACTTC.